The clone carrying this TCR beta chain was counted only a few times. The antigen remains undetermined. Trimming stripped 3 bases from V and 6 bases from J, with 11 bases between. Germline assignment: CDR1 SQVTM and CDR2 ANQGSEA. The length of the CDR3 is 12 residues. This sample is drawn from a study of T-cell memory formation after mild COVID-19. Study summary: Most TCR clusters belonged to a single donor. Findings of the study overall: While clones contracting from day 15 to 85 were balanced between CD4 and CD8, later expanders leaned CD4+. For second-wave clones that peaked at day 37, SARS-CoV-2 specificity went unverified.

Constant-segment primers and 5'RACE yielded cDNA libraries for TCR alpha and TCR beta, each carrying sample barcodes and UMIs. TCRdb re-called the 5' RACE reads through MiXCR, storing one row per CDR3 protein. The table records hundreds of thousands of distinct CDR3 sequences, roughly an eighth of them present only once. The sequencing sample was made of PBMCs or a T cell subset sorted from them (not recorded which). The receptor's source is a young man who had mild COVID-19 (a few samples of this study predate the infection). Cell type and time point are not known. The V and J genes are TRBV29-1 and TRBJ1-2; no reliable D call. The CDR3 loop reads CSVDLISHGYTF. The CDR3 nucleotides read TGCAGCGTTGATCTTATCAGCCATGGCTACACCTTC.